A single sample is the source of the 20 T cell receptor beta chains below, sequenced in a study of T cell responses to AZD1222 COVID-19 vaccine. Sequencing was performed with immunoSEQ multiplex PCR; in TCRdb, only in-frame clones are kept and a portion is missing. The table shows 35,000 to 45,000 clones, with less than 85% occurring only once. The source material was peripheral blood, sampled on day 0 of AZD1222 vaccination. These receptors were obtained from an adult in good health.

This sequence joins TRBV2 and TRBJ1-2; D not certain. V dropped 4 bases and J dropped 1 base, with 13 bases sitting between them. The CDR3 has 15 residues. The germline gives CDR1 SNHLY, CDR2 FYNNEI. The CDR3 region has the DNA TGTGCCAGCAGTGCAGTTCTACCGGTTAACTATGGCTACACCTTC. Amino acids: CASSAVLPVNYGYTF.

The rearrangement joins TRBV5-1 to TRBJ1-1; D gene uncertain. The CDR3 runs 13 residues. CDR1 SGHRS and CDR2 YFSETQ come from the germline V gene. V lost 0 bases to trimming and J lost 7 bases, with 10 bases between them. CDR3 in amino acids: CASSLASIDEAFF. CDR3 in DNA: TGCGCCAGCAGCTTGGCCAGTATAGATGAAGCTTTCTTT.

This chain uses TRBV3-1 (or the pseudogene TRBV3-2) with TRBJ1-2; possible D gene TRBD1, 6 bases. The germline V gene has CDR1 LGHDT and CDR2 YNNKEL (reference sequence). The CDR3 is 15 amino acids. V dropped 4 bases and J dropped 0 bases, with 12 bases sitting between them. CDR3 region: CASSPRTVSNYGYTF. The DNA for the CDR3 is TGTGCCAGCAGCCCGAGGACAGTCTCTAACTATGGCTACACCTTC.

This chain joins TRBV2 and TRBJ2-2; D might be TRBD2 (6 bases). The CDR3 sequence is 17 residues long. Germline V gene sequence: CDR1 SNHLY, CDR2 FYNNEI. V was cut by 2 bases and J by 2 bases, with 15 bases left in between. CDR3 nucleotide sequence: TGTGCCAGCAGTGAATTGAGGGACTTAAAAAACACCGGGGAGCTGTTTTTT. As protein: CASSELRDLKNTGELFF.

This chain links TRBV6-1 with TRBJ1-5; D not certain. This CDR3 is 16 amino acids long. Germline CDR1 MNHNS, CDR2 SASEGT. Trimming took off 1 base at V and 3 bases at J, with 13 bases between the two ends. The CDR3 spells CASSEGPPWINQPQHF. The CDR3 DNA follows: TGTGCCAGCAGTGAAGGACCTCCATGGATCAATCAGCCCCAGCATTTT.

The chain couples TRBV29-1 to TRBJ2-7; TRBD1 agrees at 7 bases. Germline CDR1 is SQVTM and CDR2 is ANQGSEA. The CDR3 length is 14 residues. Trimming cost V 5 bases and J 1 base; bases outside gene matches: 8. The CDR3 loop is CSVNWDRLSYEQYF. CDR3 bases: TGCAGCGTTAATTGGGACAGACTTTCCTACGAGCAGTACTTC.

This chain links TRBV30 with TRBJ1-5, with 7 bases lining up with TRBD1. There are 12 residues in the CDR3. Germline CDR1 reads GTSNPN; CDR2 reads SVGIG (reference sequence). The CDR3 protein is CASQQGRQPQHF. In DNA form, the CDR3 reads TGTGCTTCTCAACAGGGGCGACAGCCCCAGCATTTT.

V is TRBV15 and J is TRBJ1-4; TRBD1 aligns across 11 bases. The CDR3 is 16 amino acids. With 2 bases clipped from V and 8 bases from J, the junction kept 7 bases outside the gene matches. Germline lookup yields CDR1 LNHNV and CDR2 YYDKDF (reference sequence). DNA of the CDR3: TGTGCCACCAGCAGATCGGTCGGACAGGGGGCGGAAAAACTGTTTTTT. Translation gives CATSRSVGQGAEKLFF.

The chain uses TRBV10-3 and TRBJ2-3; TRBD2 might be the D (5 bases). The CDR3 totals 12 residues. Trimming pared 8 bases from V and 4 bases from J, leaving 10 bases between. The germline V gene has CDR1 ENHRY and CDR2 SYGVKD. The chain's CDR3 is CAIRASSDTQYF. The CDR3 DNA reads as TGTGCCATCCGGGCTAGCTCAGATACGCAGTATTTT.

V is TRBV6-1 and J is TRBJ1-4; 8 bases are a match to TRBD1. V lost 1 base, J lost 7 bases, and 2 bases stayed unmatched. This CDR3 region has 14 residues. In germline, CDR1 is MNHNS, CDR2 SASEGT. CDR3 region: CASSEGTGSEKLFF. The CDR3 DNA reads TGTGCCAGCAGTGAAGGGACAGGGAGTGAAAAACTGTTTTTT.

V gene TRBV10-3 combines with J gene TRBJ1-4; D remains ambiguous. The CDR3 runs to 12 residues. Germline values: CDR1 ENHRY, CDR2 SYGVKD. V was shortened by 6 bases and J by 15 bases, with 17 bases between the two germline ends. CDR3 DNA sequence: TGTGCCATCAGCGAGGGATTAACGAAGGTGTTTTTT. Its translation: CAISEGLTKVFF.

This clone was seen only a few times. The chain uses TRBV28 and TRBJ1-2; D gene uncertain. The ends were cut back, 4 bases at V and 0 bases at J, with 0 bases in the middle. CDR3 size: 11 residues. CDR1 is MDHEN, CDR2 SYDVKM, per germline. For the CDR3, the DNA is TGTGCCAGCAGTTCTAACTATGGCTACACCTTC. Translation: CASSSNYGYTF.

This clone was detected a few times. The chain is built from TRBV30 and TRBJ1-2, with D hard to call. Looked up from germline, CDR1 is GTSNPN and CDR2 is SVGIG (reference sequence). Trimming removed 1 base at V and 7 bases at J, with 13 bases between. This CDR3 region has 13 residues. The CDR3 coding sequence is TGTGCCTGGAGTGAGCGGTTTGCAGGTGGCTACACCTTC. Translating it yields CAWSERFAGGYTF.

The chain couples TRBV9 to TRBJ2-7; D might be TRBD1 (5 bases). Germline-derived CDR1 and CDR2 are SGDLS and YYNGEE. Trimming took off 7 bases at V and 2 bases at J, with 16 bases between the two ends. The CDR3 runs to 14 residues. The CDR3 loop reads CASSPAAGPYEQYF. CDR3 coding DNA: TGTGCCAGCTCCCCGGCCGCAGGGCCCTACGAGCAGTACTTC.

This clone was observed once. This rearrangement joins TRBV7-9 to TRBJ1-1, with D possibly matching TRBD1 (5 bases). The V gene lost 5 bases and the J gene lost 2 bases, with 9 bases spanning the gap. The germline gives CDR1 SEHNR, CDR2 FQNEAQ (reference sequence). This CDR3 has 13 residues. CDR3 DNA sequence: TGTGCCAGCAGCCGACAGATTAACACTGAAGCTTTCTTT. Translating gives CASSRQINTEAFF.

This clone was observed a few times. J is TRBJ2-5 and V is TRBV20-1; D gene unclear. The V end was cut by 3 bases, the J end by 0 bases, with 5 bases between. In germline, CDR1 is DFQATT, CDR2 SNEGSKA (reference sequence). This CDR3 has 12 residues. CDR3 loop: CSASPNQETQYF. Written as DNA, the CDR3 is TGCAGTGCTAGTCCTAACCAAGAGACCCAGTACTTC.

The V gene is TRBV28, the J gene TRBJ1-5; TRBD1 matches at 8 bases. CDR3 length: 16 residues. Germline CDR1 reads MDHEN; CDR2 reads SYDVKM. J lost 1 base, V lost 4 bases, and 6 bases had no gene match. The CDR3, as DNA: TGTGCCAGCAGTTCCCAGGGGGCCGTAAGCAATCAGCCCCAGCATTTT. Translating it yields CASSSQGAVSNQPQHF.

The chain couples TRBV6-5 to TRBJ1-6, with D possibly TRBD1 on 5 matching bases. The CDR3 is 14 residues long. Germline lookup yields CDR1 MNHEY and CDR2 SVGAGI. Trimming removed 5 bases at V and 9 bases at J, with 14 bases between. The DNA for the CDR3 is TGTGCCAGCAGTCCAGACCAGGGTGGTTCACCCCTCCACTTT. Amino acids: CASSPDQGGSPLHF.

V is TRBV5-4 and J is TRBJ2-5; TRBD1 might be the D (5 bases). In germline, CDR1 is SGHNT, CDR2 YYREEE (reference sequence). Trimming pared 0 bases from V and 5 bases from J, leaving 14 bases between. CDR3 length: 15 residues. CDR3 nucleotide sequence: TGTGCCAGCAGCTTGGGTCCGGGTCAGGGTGAGACCCAGTACTTC. Translation gives CASSLGPGQGETQYF.

This chain's CDR3 is CASSYSERGTGELFF. CDR3 DNA sequence: TGTGCCAGCAGTTACTCTGAGCGGGGGACCGGGGAGCTGTTTTTT. V gene TRBV6-5 combines with J gene TRBJ2-2; 8 positions match TRBD2. Germline trimming cut 0 bases from V and 5 bases from J; bases unmatched to any gene: 2. This CDR3 is 15 amino acids long. Germline CDR1 and CDR2: MNHEY and SVGAGI.